Listed here are 15 T cell receptor beta chains from one sample, sequenced in a study of T cell responses to AZD1222 COVID-19 vaccine. Generated by immunoSEQ multiplex PCR, the TCRdb table keeps only in-frame clones and is missing some. The sample shows approximately 100,000 clones, more than 85% of them seen only once. The specimen comprised peripheral blood, sampled on day 0 of AZD1222 vaccination. The source of these receptors is an adult in good health.

The gene calls are TRBV19 and TRBJ1-1; D is unclear. CDR1 and CDR2 (germline): LNHDA, SQIVND (reference sequence). V was cut by 3 bases and J by 1 base, with 18 bases left in between. This CDR3 has 17 residues. This CDR3 reads CASSIPAHTEWNTEAFF. Written as DNA, the CDR3 is TGTGCCAGTAGTATTCCCGCTCATACAGAATGGAACACTGAAGCTTTCTTT.

The J gene is TRBJ2-7, the V gene TRBV30; D may be TRBD1 or TRBD2 (5 bases each). The germline V gene has CDR1 GTSNPN and CDR2 SVGIG (reference sequence). V was shortened by 0 bases and J by 2 bases, with 11 bases between the two germline ends. The CDR3 extends over 14 amino acids. The CDR3: CAWSVHGDPYEQYF. DNA of the CDR3: TGTGCCTGGAGTGTACACGGGGACCCCTACGAGCAGTACTTC.

The CDR3 sequence is CASSPWRGLQSYEQYF. The CDR3 region has the DNA TGTGCCAGCAGTCCATGGAGGGGGCTACAGTCCTACGAGCAGTACTTC. The genes are TRBV7-8 and TRBJ2-7; D is possibly TRBD1 (7 bases). V dropped 6 bases and J dropped 1 base, with 19 bases sitting between them. From germline, CDR1 is SGHVS and CDR2 FQNEAQ. The length of the CDR3 is 16 residues.

V and J are TRBV5-6 and TRBJ1-1, with D unresolved. The germline gives CDR1 SGHDT, CDR2 YYEEEE. CDR3 length equals 14 residues. V was clipped by 2 bases and J by 5 bases, with 13 bases between them. The CDR3 DNA reads as TGTGCCAGCAGCTTTCAAGGCGGTAGGACTGAAGCTTTCTTT. Its protein product is CASSFQGGRTEAFF.

V is TRBV5-1 and J is TRBJ2-1, with 14 bases identical to TRBD2. Germline V gene lookup returns CDR1 SGHRS and CDR2 YFSETQ. The CDR3 loop spans 15 amino acids. J lost 7 bases, V lost 4 bases, and 4 bases had no gene match. CDR3 nucleotide sequence: TGCGCCAGCAGCGAAGGGACTAGCGGGGGTAATGAGCAGTTCTTC. It is translated as CASSEGTSGGNEQFF.

This rearrangement joins TRBV19 to TRBJ2-7; possibly TRBD1 or TRBD2 for D (6 bases each). Trimming stripped 4 bases from V and 6 bases from J, with 16 bases between. CDR1 and CDR2 from the germline V gene are LNHDA and SQIVND (reference sequence). The CDR3 contains 14 residues. CDR3 coding DNA: TGTGCCAGTAGTACATCGTTAGGGGGACTCGAGCAGTACTTC. Residues: CASSTSLGGLEQYF.

The V call is TRBV7-9, the J call TRBJ2-3, with 9 bases fitting TRBD1. V trimming: 4 bases; J trimming: 3 bases; junction bases outside the gene matches: 5. Germline-derived CDR1 and CDR2 are SEHNR and FQNEAQ (reference sequence). CDR3 length: 15 residues. DNA for the CDR3: TGTGCCAGCAGCTCCGGGACAGGGTCGACAGATACGCAGTATTTT. This translates into CASSSGTGSTDTQYF.

CDR3 region: CASSLVTGMNTEAFF. In DNA, the CDR3 is TGTGCCAGCAGCTTAGTGACAGGCATGAACACTGAAGCTTTCTTT. The chain joins TRBV7-9 to TRBJ1-1; D is perhaps TRBD1 (6 bases). The ends were cut back, 1 base at V and 0 bases at J, with 9 bases in the middle. Germline V gene lookup returns CDR1 SEHNR and CDR2 FQNEAQ (reference sequence). The CDR3 totals 15 residues.

This clone was seen only once. This chain's CDR3 is CASSDWAGLTEAFF. The CDR3 coding sequence is TGTGCCAGCAGTGATTGGGCTGGGCTCACTGAAGCTTTCTTT. This rearrangement joins TRBV25-1 to TRBJ1-1; D is ambiguous. Germline lookup yields CDR1 MGHDK and CDR2 SYGVNS. Trimming pared 3 bases from V and 4 bases from J, leaving 12 bases between. This CDR3 spans 14 amino acids.

The rearrangement links TRBV10-3 to TRBJ1-5; possible D gene TRBD1, 6 bases. The CDR3 is 16 amino acids. With 4 bases removed from V and 3 bases from J, the gap between germline ends came to 16 bases. CDR1 and CDR2 (germline): ENHRY, SYGVKD. In nucleotides, the CDR3 is TGTGCCATCAGTGGAGGGCCAGGGGAGGCCAATCAGCCCCAGCATTTT. Encoded protein: CAISGGPGEANQPQHF.

The chain has TRBV7-3 and TRBJ2-2; 7 positions match TRBD1. From germline, CDR1 is SGHTA and CDR2 FQGTGA. The junction had 9 bases not matched to a gene; V was cut back by 5 bases and J by 0 bases. The CDR3 sequence is 17 residues long. CDR3 loop: CASSPLSGTANTGELFF. The CDR3 coding sequence is TGTGCCAGCAGCCCACTTTCGGGGACAGCGAACACCGGGGAGCTGTTTTTT.

The rearrangement links TRBV5-1 to TRBJ2-2; D gene unclear. The CDR3 spans 14 residues. V was trimmed by 0 bases and J by 4 bases, leaving 7 bases between them. The germline V gene has CDR1 SGHRS and CDR2 YFSETQ. The CDR3 here is CASSLAIATGELFF. The DNA of the CDR3 is TGCGCCAGCAGCTTGGCCATAGCCACCGGGGAGCTGTTTTTT.

The V gene is TRBV7-8, the J gene TRBJ1-3; D ambiguous. The CDR3 length is 14 residues. Germline V CDR1 and CDR2: SGHVS, FQNEAQ. Trimming stripped 5 bases from V and 4 bases from J, with 12 bases between. The CDR3 reads CASSTRAIGNTIYF. The CDR3 bases are TGTGCCAGCAGCACAAGGGCGATCGGAAACACCATATATTTT.

In regard to this clone: The junction departs from germline at one end; a sequencing error may be responsible. The chain recombines TRBV9 with TRBJ1-1; no reliable D call. This CDR3 region has 14 residues. CDR1 and CDR2 from the germline V gene are SGDLS and YYNGEE. CDR3: CTSSVDSGNTEAFF. The CDR3 DNA sequence: TGTACCAGCAGCGTAGACTCAGGGAACACTGAAGCTTTCTTT.

This chain joins TRBV7-3 and TRBJ2-5; 9 nucleotides line up with TRBD2. After removal of 7 bases from V and 2 bases from J, the junction contained 8 bases not matched to a gene. Germline V CDR1 and CDR2: SGHTA, FQGTGA. This CDR3 comprises 15 residues. This CDR3 reads CASTLSGSRQETQYF. The CDR3 DNA is TGTGCCAGCACCCTTAGCGGGAGTAGGCAAGAGACCCAGTACTTC.